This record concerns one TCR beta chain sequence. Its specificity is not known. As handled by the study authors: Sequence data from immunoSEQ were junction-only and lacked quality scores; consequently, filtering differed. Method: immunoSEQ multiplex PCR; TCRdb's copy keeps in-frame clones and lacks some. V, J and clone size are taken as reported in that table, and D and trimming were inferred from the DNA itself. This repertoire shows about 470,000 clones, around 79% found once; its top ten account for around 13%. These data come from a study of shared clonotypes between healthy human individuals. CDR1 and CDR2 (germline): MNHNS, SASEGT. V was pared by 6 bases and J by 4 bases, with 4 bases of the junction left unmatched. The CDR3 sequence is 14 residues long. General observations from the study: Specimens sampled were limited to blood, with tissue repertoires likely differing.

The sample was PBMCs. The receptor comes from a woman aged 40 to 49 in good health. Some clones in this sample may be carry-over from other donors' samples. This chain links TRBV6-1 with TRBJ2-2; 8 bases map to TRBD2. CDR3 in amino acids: CASRGTRLTGELFF. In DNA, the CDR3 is TGTGCCAGCAGGGGGACTAGGCTCACCGGGGAGCTGTTTTTT.